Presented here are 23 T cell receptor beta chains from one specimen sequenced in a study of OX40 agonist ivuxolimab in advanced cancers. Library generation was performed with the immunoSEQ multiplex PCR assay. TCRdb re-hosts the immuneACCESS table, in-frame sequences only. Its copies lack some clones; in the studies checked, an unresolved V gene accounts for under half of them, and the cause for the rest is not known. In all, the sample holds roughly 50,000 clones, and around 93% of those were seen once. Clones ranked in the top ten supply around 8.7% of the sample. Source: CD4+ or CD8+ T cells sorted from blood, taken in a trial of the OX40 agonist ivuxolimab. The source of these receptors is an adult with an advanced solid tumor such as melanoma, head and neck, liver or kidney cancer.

The CDR3 here is CASSQERYGNTGELFF. The CDR3 DNA reads as TGCGCCAGCAGCCAAGAACGTTACGGCAACACCGGGGAGCTGTTTTTT. The chain is built from TRBV4-3 and TRBJ2-2; the D is unclear. The CDR3 loop spans 16 amino acids. The V end lost 0 bases, the J end lost 2 bases, and 10 bases lay between the germline ends. CDR1 LGHNA and CDR2 YSLEER come from the germline V gene.

CDR3 DNA sequence: TGTGCCAGCAGTTTACGGGCAGCCACTGAAGCTTTCTTT. This sequence encodes CASSLRAATEAFF. The rearrangement links TRBV28 to TRBJ1-1; D gene unclear. The V and J ends lost 2 bases and 4 bases respectively, with 8 bases between them. The CDR3 runs to 13 residues. Germline CDR1 and CDR2: MDHEN and SYDVKM. Based on the CDR3 plus reference TRBV28 and TRBJ1-1, the full variable domain is DVKVTQSSRYLVKRTGEKVFLECVQDMDHENMFWYRQDPGLGLRLIYFSYDVKMKEKGDIPEGYSVSREKKERFSLILESASTNQTSMYLCASSLRAATEAFFGQGTRLTVV.

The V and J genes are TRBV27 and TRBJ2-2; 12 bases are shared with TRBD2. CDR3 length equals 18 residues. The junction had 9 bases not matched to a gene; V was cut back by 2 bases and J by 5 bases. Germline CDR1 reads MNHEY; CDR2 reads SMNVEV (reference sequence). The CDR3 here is CASSLKASGGAWTGELFF. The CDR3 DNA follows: TGTGCCAGCAGTTTAAAGGCTAGCGGGGGGGCTTGGACCGGGGAGCTGTTTTTT.

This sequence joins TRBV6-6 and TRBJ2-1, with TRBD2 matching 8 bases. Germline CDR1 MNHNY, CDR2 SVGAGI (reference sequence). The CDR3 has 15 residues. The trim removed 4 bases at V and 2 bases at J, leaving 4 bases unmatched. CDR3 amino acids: CASSLAGSPYNEQFF. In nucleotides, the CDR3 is TGTGCCAGCAGTTTAGCGGGAAGTCCCTACAATGAGCAGTTCTTC.

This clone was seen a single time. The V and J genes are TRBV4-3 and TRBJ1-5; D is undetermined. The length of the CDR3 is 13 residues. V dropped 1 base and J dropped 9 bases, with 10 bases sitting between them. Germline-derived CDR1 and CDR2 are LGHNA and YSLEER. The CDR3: CASSQGMNRPQHF. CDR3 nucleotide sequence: TGCGCCAGCAGCCAAGGAATGAACCGGCCCCAGCATTTT.

As DNA, the CDR3 is TGTGCCAGCAGTTACGGGGTTGGGGCAGGAGCCTACGAGCAGTACTTC. Encoded protein: CASSYGVGAGAYEQYF. The chain uses TRBV6-5 and TRBJ2-7, with a possible D match to TRBD1 (5 bases). V lost 2 bases and J lost 2, with 16 bases in between. This CDR3 has 16 amino acids. The germline V gene encodes CDR1 MNHEY and CDR2 SVGAGI.

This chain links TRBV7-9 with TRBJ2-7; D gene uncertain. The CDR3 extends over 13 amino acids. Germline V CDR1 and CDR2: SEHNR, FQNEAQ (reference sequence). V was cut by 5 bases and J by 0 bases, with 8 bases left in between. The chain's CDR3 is CASSRADSYEQYF. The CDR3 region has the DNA TGTGCCAGCAGCCGCGCGGACTCCTACGAGCAGTACTTC.

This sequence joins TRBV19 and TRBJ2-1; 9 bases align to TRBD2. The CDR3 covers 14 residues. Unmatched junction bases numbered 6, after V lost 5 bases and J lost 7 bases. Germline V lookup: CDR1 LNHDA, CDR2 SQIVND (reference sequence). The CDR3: CASSVLAGVNEQFF. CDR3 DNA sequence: TGTGCCAGTAGTGTTTTAGCGGGAGTTAATGAGCAGTTCTTC. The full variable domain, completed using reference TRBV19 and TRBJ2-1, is DGGITQSPKYLFRKEGQNVTLSCEQNLNHDAMYWYRQDPGQGLRLIYYSQIVNDFQKGDIAEGYSVSREKKESFPLTVTSAQKNPTAFYLCASSVLAGVNEQFFGPGTRLTVL.

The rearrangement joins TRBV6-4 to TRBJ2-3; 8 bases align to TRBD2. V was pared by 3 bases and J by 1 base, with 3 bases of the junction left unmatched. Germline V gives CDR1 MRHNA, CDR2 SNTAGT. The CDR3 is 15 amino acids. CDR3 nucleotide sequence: TGTGCCAGCAGTGAGAGCGGGGGAGGCACAGATACGCAGTATTTT. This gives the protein CASSESGGGTDTQYF.

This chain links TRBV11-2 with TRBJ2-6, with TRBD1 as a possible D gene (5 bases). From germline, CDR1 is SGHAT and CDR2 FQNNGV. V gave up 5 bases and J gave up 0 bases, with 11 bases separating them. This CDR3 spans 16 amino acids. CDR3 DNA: TGTGCCAGCAGCCCTCTAAGGGGCTCTGGGGCCAACGTCCTGACTTTC. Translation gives CASSPLRGSGANVLTF.

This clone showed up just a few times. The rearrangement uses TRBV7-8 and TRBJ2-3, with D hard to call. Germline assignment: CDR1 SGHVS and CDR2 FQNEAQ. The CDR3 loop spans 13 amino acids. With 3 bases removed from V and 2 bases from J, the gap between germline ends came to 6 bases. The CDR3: CASSLPTTDTQYF. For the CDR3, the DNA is TGTGCCAGCAGCTTGCCGACCACAGATACGCAGTATTTT.

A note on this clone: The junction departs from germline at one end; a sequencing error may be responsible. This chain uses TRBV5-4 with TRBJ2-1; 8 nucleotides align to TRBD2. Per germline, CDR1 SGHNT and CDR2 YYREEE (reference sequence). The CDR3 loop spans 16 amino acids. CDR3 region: CASSQESGGGYNEQFF. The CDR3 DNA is TGCGCCAGCAGCCAAGAGTCGGGAGGGGGTTACAATGAGCAGTTCTTC.

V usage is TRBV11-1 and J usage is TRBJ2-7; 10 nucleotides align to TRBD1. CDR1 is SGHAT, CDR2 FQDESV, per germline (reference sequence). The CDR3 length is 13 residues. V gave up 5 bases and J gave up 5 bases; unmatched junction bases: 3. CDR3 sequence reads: CASSGQGGNEQYF. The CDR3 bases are TGTGCCAGCAGCGGACAGGGGGGAAACGAGCAGTACTTC. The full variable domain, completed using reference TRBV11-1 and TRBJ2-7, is EAEVAQSPRYKITEKSQAVAFWCDPISGHATLYWYRQILGQGPELLVQFQDESVVDDSQLPKDRFSAERLKGVDSTLKIQPAELGDSAMYLCASSGQGGNEQYFGPGTRLTVT.

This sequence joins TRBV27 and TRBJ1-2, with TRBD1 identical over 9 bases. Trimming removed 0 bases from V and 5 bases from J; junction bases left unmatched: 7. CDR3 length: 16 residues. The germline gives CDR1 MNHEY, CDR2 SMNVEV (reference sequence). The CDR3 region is CASSLSGQGQGYGYTF. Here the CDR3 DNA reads TGTGCCAGCAGTTTATCGGGACAGGGCCAAGGGTATGGCTACACCTTC.

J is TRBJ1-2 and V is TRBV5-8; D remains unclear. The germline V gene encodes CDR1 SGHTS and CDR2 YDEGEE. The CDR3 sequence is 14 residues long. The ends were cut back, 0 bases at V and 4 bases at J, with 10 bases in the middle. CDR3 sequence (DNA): TGTGCCAGCAGCTTGGCGGGTCAGCCCTATGGCTACACCTTC. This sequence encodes CASSLAGQPYGYTF.

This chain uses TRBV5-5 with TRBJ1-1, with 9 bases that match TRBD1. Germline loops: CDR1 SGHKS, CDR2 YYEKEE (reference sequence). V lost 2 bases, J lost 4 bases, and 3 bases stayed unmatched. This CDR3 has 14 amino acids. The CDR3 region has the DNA TGTGCCAGCAGCTTCGGACAGGGGAGCACTGAAGCTTTCTTT. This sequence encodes CASSFGQGSTEAFF.

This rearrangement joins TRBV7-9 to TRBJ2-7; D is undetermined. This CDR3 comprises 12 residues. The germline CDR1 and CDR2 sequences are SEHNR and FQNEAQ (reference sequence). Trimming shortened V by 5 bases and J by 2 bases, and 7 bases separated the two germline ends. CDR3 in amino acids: CASSPRAYEQYF. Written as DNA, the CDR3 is TGTGCCAGCAGCCCTAGGGCCTACGAGCAGTACTTC.

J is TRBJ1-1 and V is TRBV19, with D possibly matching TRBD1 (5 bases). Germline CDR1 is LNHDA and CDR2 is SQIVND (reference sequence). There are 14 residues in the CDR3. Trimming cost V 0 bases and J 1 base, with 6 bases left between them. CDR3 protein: CASSIDQGNTEAFF. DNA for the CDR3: TGTGCCAGTAGTATAGATCAGGGGAACACTGAAGCTTTCTTT.

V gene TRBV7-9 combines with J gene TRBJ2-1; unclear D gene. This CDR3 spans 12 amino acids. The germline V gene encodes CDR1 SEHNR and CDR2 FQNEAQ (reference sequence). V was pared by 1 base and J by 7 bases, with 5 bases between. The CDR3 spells CASSLGVNEQFF. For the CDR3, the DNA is TGTGCCAGCAGCTTAGGGGTGAATGAGCAGTTCTTC. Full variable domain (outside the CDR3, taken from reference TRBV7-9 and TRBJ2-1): DTGVSQNPRHKITKRGQNVTFRCDPISEHNRLYWYRQTLGQGPEFLTYFQNEAQLEKSRLLSDRFSAERPKGSFSTLEIQRTEQGDSAMYLCASSLGVNEQFFGPGTRLTVL.

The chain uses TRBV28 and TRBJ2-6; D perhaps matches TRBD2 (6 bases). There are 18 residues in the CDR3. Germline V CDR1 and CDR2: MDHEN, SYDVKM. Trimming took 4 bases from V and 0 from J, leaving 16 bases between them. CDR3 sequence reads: CASSSSPGGDSGANVLTF. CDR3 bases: TGTGCCAGCAGTTCCTCCCCCGGAGGGGACTCTGGGGCCAACGTCCTGACTTTC. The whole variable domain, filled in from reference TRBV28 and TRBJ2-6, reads DVKVTQSSRYLVKRTGEKVFLECVQDMDHENMFWYRQDPGLGLRLIYFSYDVKMKEKGDIPEGYSVSREKKERFSLILESASTNQTSMYLCASSSSPGGDSGANVLTFGAGSRLTVL.

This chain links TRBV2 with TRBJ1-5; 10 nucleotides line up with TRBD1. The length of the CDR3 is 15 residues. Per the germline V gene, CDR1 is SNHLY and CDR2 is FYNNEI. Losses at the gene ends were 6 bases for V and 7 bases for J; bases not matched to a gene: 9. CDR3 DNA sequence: TGTGCCAGCAGCCCTCTGACAGGGGGCGCACAGCCCCAGCATTTT. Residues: CASSPLTGGAQPQHF.

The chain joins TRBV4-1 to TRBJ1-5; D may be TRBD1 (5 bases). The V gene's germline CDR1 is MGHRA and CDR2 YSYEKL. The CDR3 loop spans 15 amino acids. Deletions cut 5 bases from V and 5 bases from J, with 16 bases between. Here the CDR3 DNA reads TGCGCCAGCAGCAGCACGTACGGGGGTTATCAGCCCCAGCATTTT. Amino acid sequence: CASSSTYGGYQPQHF.

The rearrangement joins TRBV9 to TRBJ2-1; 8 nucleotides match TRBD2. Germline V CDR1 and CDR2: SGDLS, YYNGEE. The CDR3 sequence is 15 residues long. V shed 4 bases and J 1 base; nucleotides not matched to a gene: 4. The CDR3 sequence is CASSLGGASYNEQFF. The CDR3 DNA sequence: TGTGCCAGCAGCCTCGGGGGGGCATCCTACAATGAGCAGTTCTTC.